A single sample is the source of the 5 T cell receptor beta chains below, sequenced in a study of blood T cell repertoires in COVID-19. The repertoire was sequenced with immunoSEQ multiplex PCR; TCRdb's copy has only in-frame clones and lacks some. The table shows 150,000 to 200,000 clones, with about nine tenths occurring only once. The sequenced sample was peripheral blood. Receptors originate from a man younger than 30 with acute or convalescent COVID-19.

This chain uses TRBV15 with TRBJ2-2, with D tentatively TRBD2 (5 bases). The CDR3 is made up of 16 amino acids. Germline CDR1 LNHNV, CDR2 YYDKDF (reference sequence). Trimming took off 0 bases at V and 1 base at J, with 9 bases between the two ends. The CDR3 DNA is TGTGCCACCAGCAGAGATTCTCGGGGGAACACCGGGGAGCTGTTTTTT. Translated: CATSRDSRGNTGELFF.

This clone was seen many times. This chain connects TRBV19 to TRBJ2-4, with 7 bases aligning to TRBD1. Germline CDR1 LNHDA, CDR2 SQIVND (reference sequence). CDR3 length: 15 amino acids. Unmatched junction bases numbered 9, after V lost 7 bases and J lost 3 bases. This CDR3 reads CASIKGGGGKNIQYF. The CDR3 bases are TGTGCCAGTATCAAAGGGGGCGGAGGCAAAAACATTCAGTACTTC.

The rearrangement joins TRBV5-5 to TRBJ2-7, with no clear D. V lost 0 bases and J lost 1, with 5 bases in between. Germline-derived CDR1 and CDR2 are SGHKS and YYEKEE (reference sequence). There are 13 residues in the CDR3. CDR3 DNA sequence: TGTGCCAGCAGCTTGGATCTATCCTACGAGCAGTACTTC. Its translation: CASSLDLSYEQYF.

The rearrangement uses TRBV3-1 (or the pseudogene TRBV3-2) and TRBJ2-7; D is possibly TRBD1 (7 bases). The CDR3 contains 18 residues. Per germline, CDR1 LGHDT and CDR2 YNNKEL (reference sequence). Trimming removed 1 base at V and 2 bases at J, with 21 bases between. The DNA for the CDR3 is TGTGCCAGCAGCCAAGTTGAACAGGGGTTCTGGGGGGCCTACGAGCAGTACTTC. It specifies CASSQVEQGFWGAYEQYF.

This chain connects TRBV25-1 to TRBJ2-1; TRBD2 agrees at 9 bases. J was trimmed by 6 bases and V by 3 bases; bases with no gene match: 3. The CDR3 contains 14 residues. Germline V gives CDR1 MGHDK, CDR2 SYGVNS. In DNA form, the CDR3 reads TGTGCCAGCAGTGAGGGCGGGAGGGGCAATGAGCAGTTCTTC. It specifies CASSEGGRGNEQFF.